These 16 T cell receptor beta chains originate from one sample sequenced in a study of cytomegalovirus exposure and HLA in healthy donors. PCR employed 60 Vbeta and 13 Jbeta primers. The data were produced by immunoSEQ multiplex PCR, yet TCRdb's version contains in-frame clones alone and is incomplete. In the table there are around 130,000 clones, around 79% of which are singletons. Sequences were obtained from PBMCs. Receptors were obtained from a woman in her thirties or forties in good health and CMV-seropositive.

CDR3 sequence reads: CASSMGAGRDTQYF. The CDR3 DNA reads TGTGCCAGTAGTATGGGTGCAGGTCGGGATACGCAGTATTTT. The genes are TRBV19 and TRBJ2-3; D is unclear. The germline V gene encodes CDR1 LNHDA and CDR2 SQIVND (reference sequence). V dropped 3 bases and J dropped 6 bases, with 13 bases sitting between them. The CDR3 runs to 14 residues.

The chain combines TRBV5-3 with TRBJ2-7, with D unclear. TRBV5-3 falls under the ORF class, with uncertain function. There are 13 residues in the CDR3. V gave up 5 bases and J gave up 2 bases, with 11 bases separating them. For the CDR3, the DNA is TGTGCCAGAAGACTGGGCCGAGCCTACGAGCAGTACTTC. Translation gives CARRLGRAYEQYF.

The rearrangement uses TRBV30 and TRBJ2-1, with 8 bases matching TRBD1. Trimming took 2 bases from V and 4 from J; bases not matched to a gene: 7. The CDR3 extends over 15 amino acids. From germline, CDR1 is GTSNPN and CDR2 SVGIG (reference sequence). CDR3: CAWSMQGALYNEQFF. CDR3 in DNA: TGTGCCTGGAGTATGCAGGGGGCGCTTTACAATGAGCAGTTCTTC.

This clone appeared once. V is TRBV11-2 and J is TRBJ2-7; perhaps TRBD2 as D (6 bases). Germline lookup yields CDR1 SGHAT and CDR2 FQNNGV. This CDR3 contains 15 residues. Trimming took off 5 bases at V and 3 bases at J, with 17 bases between the two ends. For the CDR3, the DNA is TGTGCCAGCAGCCACCTGGATAGGGGAGGCTACGAGCAGTACTTC. Residues: CASSHLDRGGYEQYF.

Only a few counts were recorded for this clone. This rearrangement joins TRBV5-1 to TRBJ1-1; weak D call: TRBD1 (5 bases). Trimming cost V 4 bases and J 6 bases, with 16 bases left between them. Germline values: CDR1 SGHRS, CDR2 YFSETQ. This CDR3 comprises 14 residues. As DNA, the CDR3 is TGCGCCAGCAGCGGCGGGGACGGATTCGCTGAAGCTTTCTTT. Protein sequence: CASSGGDGFAEAFF.

This clone occurred once. The chain has TRBV7-2 and TRBJ2-3; 8 nucleotides align to TRBD2. This CDR3 contains 15 residues. Trimming at V came to 3 bases and at J to 7 bases, leaving 9 bases not matched to a gene. CDR1 SGHTA and CDR2 FQGNSA come from the germline V gene. The CDR3 DNA reads TGTGCCAGCAGCTTGAGCGGGAGTTCTCGAAATACGCAGTATTTT. This gives the protein CASSLSGSSRNTQYF.

The V gene is TRBV5-6, the J gene TRBJ1-1, with D perhaps matching TRBD1 (5 bases). V was clipped by 3 bases and J by 5 bases, with 20 bases between them. The CDR3 totals 16 residues. The germline CDR1 and CDR2 sequences are SGHDT and YYEEEE. CDR3 nucleotide sequence: TGTGCCAGCAGCTCCTTTAGGCGGGGCGGGAATACTGAAGCTTTCTTT. This encodes CASSSFRRGGNTEAFF. The whole variable domain, remainder taken from reference TRBV5-6 and TRBJ1-1, is DAGVTQSPTHLIKTRGQQVTLRCSPKSGHDTVSWYQQALGQGPQFIFQYYEEEERQRGNFPDRFSGHQFPNYSSELNVNALLLGDSALYLCASSSFRRGGNTEAFFGQGTRLTVV.

This clone was seen more than once but under ten times. J is TRBJ2-5 and V is TRBV7-2; maybe TRBD2 (5 bases). There are 15 residues in the CDR3. Germline V gives CDR1 SGHTA, CDR2 FQGNSA. Trimming took off 4 bases at V and 0 bases at J, with 12 bases between the two ends. For the CDR3, the DNA is TGTGCCAGCAGCTCCGCCGCGCGGGACCAAGAGACCCAGTACTTC. It codes for CASSSAARDQETQYF.

This clone turned up a few times. The chain couples TRBV19 to TRBJ2-1; 14 bases agree with TRBD2. V was clipped by 5 bases and J by 4 bases; unmatched bases: 4. Per the germline V gene, CDR1 is LNHDA and CDR2 is SQIVND (reference sequence). The CDR3 spans 16 residues. The CDR3 sequence is CASSLGTSGGYNEQFF. CDR3 DNA: TGTGCCAGTAGTCTCGGGACTAGCGGGGGTTACAATGAGCAGTTCTTC.

The chain combines TRBV29-1 with TRBJ2-5, with D possibly being TRBD2 (7 bases). The V and J ends lost 8 bases and 5 bases respectively, with 15 bases between them. Germline V gene data show CDR1 as SQVTM and CDR2 as ANQGSEA. The CDR3 sequence is 12 residues long. CDR3 loop: CSINGGRETQYF. The CDR3 DNA reads as TGCAGCATAAACGGGGGGCGGGAGACCCAGTACTTC.

The chain employs TRBV7-9 and TRBJ1-1; D is uncertain. V shed 4 bases and J shed 4 bases, with 10 bases lying between them. The CDR3 length is 13 residues. Germline V gene data show CDR1 as SEHNR and CDR2 as FQNEAQ (reference sequence). This chain's CDR3 is CASSWRVGTEAFF. Written as DNA, the CDR3 is TGTGCCAGCAGCTGGCGGGTGGGCACTGAAGCTTTCTTT.

The V call is TRBV7-9, the J call TRBJ2-7, with no clear D. The CDR3 has 11 amino acids. The germline V gene has CDR1 SEHNR and CDR2 FQNEAQ (reference sequence). Deletions cut 4 bases from V and 3 bases from J, with 4 bases between. The CDR3 bases are TGTGCCAGCAGCTCCCACTACGAGCAGTACTTC. It specifies CASSSHYEQYF. The full variable domain, in which reference TRBV7-9 and TRBJ2-7 provide the parts outside the CDR3, is DTGVSQNPRHKITKRGQNVTFRCDPISEHNRLYWYRQTLGQGPEFLTYFQNEAQLEKSRLLSDRFSAERPKGSFSTLEIQRTEQGDSAMYLCASSSHYEQYFGPGTRLTVT.

J is TRBJ2-5 and V is TRBV6-5, with 9 bases aligning to TRBD1. This CDR3 is built from 14 residues. Trimming removed 2 bases from V and 6 bases from J; junction bases left unmatched: 4. The germline gives CDR1 MNHEY, CDR2 SVGAGI. The CDR3 spells CASSYGTGSKTQYF. For the CDR3, the DNA is TGTGCCAGCAGTTACGGGACAGGGTCGAAGACCCAGTACTTC.

The chain is built from TRBV5-1 and TRBJ1-1; D perhaps matches TRBD1 (6 bases). CDR1 and CDR2 (germline): SGHRS, YFSETQ. The CDR3 totals 15 residues. With 0 bases removed from V and 0 bases from J, the gap between germline ends came to 9 bases. Here the CDR3 reads CASSLETGLNTEAFF. CDR3 nucleotides: TGCGCCAGCAGCTTGGAGACAGGACTGAACACTGAAGCTTTCTTT. The complete variable domain, with remaining parts taken from reference TRBV5-1 and TRBJ1-1, reads KAGVTQTPRYLIKTRGQQVTLSCSPISGHRSVSWYQQTPGQGLQFLFEYFSETQRNKGNFPGRFSGRQFSNSRSEMNVSTLELGDSALYLCASSLETGLNTEAFFGQGTRLTVV.

V gene TRBV12-5 combines with J gene TRBJ2-1; 9 positions agree with TRBD1. V shed 4 bases and J 3 bases; nucleotides not matched to a gene: 1. Germline-derived CDR1 and CDR2 are LGHNT and FRNRAP. CDR3 size: 14 residues. The CDR3 reads CASGSGQGYNEQFF. The CDR3 DNA sequence: TGTGCTAGTGGTTCGGGACAGGGCTACAATGAGCAGTTCTTC. The full variable domain, in which reference TRBV12-5 and TRBJ2-1 provide the parts outside the CDR3, is DARVTQTPRHKVTEMGQEVTMRCQPILGHNTVFWYRQTMMQGLELLAYFRNRAPLDDSGMPKDRFSAEMPDATLATLKIQPSEPRDSAVYFCASGSGQGYNEQFFGPGTRLTVL.

The chain combines TRBV9 with TRBJ1-2, with TRBD1 matching over 10 bases. Germline CDR1 is SGDLS and CDR2 is YYNGEE. The CDR3 runs 15 residues. With V trimmed by 4 bases and J by 2 bases, 5 bases remained unmatched. This CDR3 reads CASSPKGQGNYGYTF. For the CDR3, the DNA is TGTGCCAGCAGCCCCAAGGGACAGGGGAACTATGGCTACACCTTC.